This TCR beta chain was sequenced in a study of CXCR3-negative and CXCR3-positive naive CD8 T cells. Background on the study: Across all libraries, TRB reads numbered roughly 150 million, with about 1.5 +/- 0.3 million in each library. The study's findings and limits: Sequencing showed both naive subsets with comparably high diversity, and memory CD8+ cells much lower. The naive subsets expressed comparable surface CD5, and the authors inferred TCR strength from TRB CDR3 properties.

The CDR3 runs 14 residues. The method, 5' RACE with UMI labels, was used to prepare the TRB cDNA libraries. TCRdb re-analyzed the 5' RACE reads; it lists each CDR3 protein once, without DNA. Its clone listing holds about 40,000 distinct CDR3 sequences. Turning to this clonotype: Antigen specificity is unknown.

Sequencing was performed on memory CD8+ T cells from blood. This sequence was found in a human donor in good health. Some clones in this sample may be carry-over from other donors' samples. The chain recombines TRBV12-3 or TRBV12-4 with TRBJ2-7; the D call of TRBD1 rests on TCRdb alone, since no DNA is present to check it. CDR3 residues: CASSTSGKSYEQYF.